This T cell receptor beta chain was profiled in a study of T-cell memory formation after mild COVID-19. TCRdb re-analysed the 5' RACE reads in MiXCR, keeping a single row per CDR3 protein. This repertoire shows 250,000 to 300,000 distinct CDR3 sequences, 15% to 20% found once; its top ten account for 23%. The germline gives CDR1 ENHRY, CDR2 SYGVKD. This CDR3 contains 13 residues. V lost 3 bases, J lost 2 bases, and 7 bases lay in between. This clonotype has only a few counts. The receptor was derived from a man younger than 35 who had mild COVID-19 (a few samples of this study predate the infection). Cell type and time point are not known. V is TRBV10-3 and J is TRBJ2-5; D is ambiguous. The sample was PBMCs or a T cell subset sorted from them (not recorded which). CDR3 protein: CAISEGEQETQYF. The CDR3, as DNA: TGTGCCATCAGTGAAGGAGAACAAGAGACCCAGTACTTC.